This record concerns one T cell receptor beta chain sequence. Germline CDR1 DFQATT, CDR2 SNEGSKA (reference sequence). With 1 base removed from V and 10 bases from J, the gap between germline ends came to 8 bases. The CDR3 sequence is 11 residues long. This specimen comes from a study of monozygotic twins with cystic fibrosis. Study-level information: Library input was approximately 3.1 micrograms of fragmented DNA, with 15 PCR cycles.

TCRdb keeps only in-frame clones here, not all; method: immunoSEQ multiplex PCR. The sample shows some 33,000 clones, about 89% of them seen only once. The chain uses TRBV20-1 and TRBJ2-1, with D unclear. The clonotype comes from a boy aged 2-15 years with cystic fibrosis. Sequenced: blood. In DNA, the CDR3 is TGCAGTGCTAGAGCGGCAAGGGAGCAGTTCTTC. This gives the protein CSARAAREQFF.